This T cell receptor beta chain was sequenced for a study of blood T cell repertoires in COVID-19. Participants were aged roughly 18 to 89 years, lived in over 20 US areas, and enrolled virtually. Assay: immunoSEQ multiplex PCR; the TCRdb copy retains only in-frame clones and omits some. The sample consists of approximately 470,000 clones, 87% of them appearing once. CDR1 and CDR2 from the germline V gene are SQVTM and ANQGSEA. J gave up 3 bases and V 7 bases, and 7 bases lay outside the gene matches. This CDR3 spans 13 amino acids. The chain carries TRBV29-1 and TRBJ2-7; 9 bases align to TRBD1. The sequence was collected from a woman between 18 and 29 years old who had recovered from COVID-19. Material: PBMCs or T cells enriched from blood (not recorded which). CDR3 sequence: CSAGQGSFYEQYF. As DNA, the CDR3 is TGCAGCGCCGGACAGGGGAGTTTCTACGAGCAGTACTTC.